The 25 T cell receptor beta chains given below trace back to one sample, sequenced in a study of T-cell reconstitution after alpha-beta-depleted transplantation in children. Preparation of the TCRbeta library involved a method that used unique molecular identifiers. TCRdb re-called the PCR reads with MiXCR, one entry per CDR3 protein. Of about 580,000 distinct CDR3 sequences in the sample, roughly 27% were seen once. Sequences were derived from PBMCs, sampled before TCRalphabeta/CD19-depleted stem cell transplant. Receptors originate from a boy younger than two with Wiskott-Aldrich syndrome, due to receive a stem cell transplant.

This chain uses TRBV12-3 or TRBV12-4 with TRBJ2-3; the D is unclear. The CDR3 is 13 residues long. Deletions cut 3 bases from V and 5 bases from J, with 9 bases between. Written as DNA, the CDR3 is TGTGCCAGCAGTTTCGGGTCAAGAGATACGCAGTATTTT. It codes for CASSFGSRDTQYF.

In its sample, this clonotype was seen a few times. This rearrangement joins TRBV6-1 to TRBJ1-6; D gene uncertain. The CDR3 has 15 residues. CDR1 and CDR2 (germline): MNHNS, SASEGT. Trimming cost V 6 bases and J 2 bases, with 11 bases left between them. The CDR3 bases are TGTGCCAGCAGGCCTCCCGGGCCCTATAATTCACCCCTCCACTTT. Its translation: CASRPPGPYNSPLHF.

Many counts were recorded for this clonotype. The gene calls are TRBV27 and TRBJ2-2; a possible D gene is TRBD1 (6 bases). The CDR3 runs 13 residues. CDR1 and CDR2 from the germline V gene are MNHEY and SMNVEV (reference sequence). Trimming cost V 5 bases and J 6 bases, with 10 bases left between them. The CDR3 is CASSPQGAGELFF. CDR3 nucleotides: TGTGCCAGCAGTCCACAGGGAGCCGGGGAGCTGTTTTTT.

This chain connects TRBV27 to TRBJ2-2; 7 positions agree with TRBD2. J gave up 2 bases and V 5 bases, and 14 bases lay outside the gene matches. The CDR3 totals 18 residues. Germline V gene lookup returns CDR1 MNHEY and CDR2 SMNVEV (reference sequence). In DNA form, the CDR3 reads TGTGCCAGCAGTCCCCAACTCGCCGGGACTACCAACACCGGGGAGCTGTTTTTT. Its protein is CASSPQLAGTTNTGELFF.

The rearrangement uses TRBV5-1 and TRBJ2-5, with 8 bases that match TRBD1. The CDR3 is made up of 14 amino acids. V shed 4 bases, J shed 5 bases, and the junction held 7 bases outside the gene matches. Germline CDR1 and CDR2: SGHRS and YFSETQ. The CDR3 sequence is CASSHDRGEETQYF. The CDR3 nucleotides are TGCGCCAGCAGCCATGACAGGGGTGAGGAGACCCAGTACTTC.

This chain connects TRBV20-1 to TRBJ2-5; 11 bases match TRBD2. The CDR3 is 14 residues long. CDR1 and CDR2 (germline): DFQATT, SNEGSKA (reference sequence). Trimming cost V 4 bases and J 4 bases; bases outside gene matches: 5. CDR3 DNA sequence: TGCAGTGCTAAATTTAGCGGGAGGGCAGAGACCCAGTACTTC. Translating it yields CSAKFSGRAETQYF.

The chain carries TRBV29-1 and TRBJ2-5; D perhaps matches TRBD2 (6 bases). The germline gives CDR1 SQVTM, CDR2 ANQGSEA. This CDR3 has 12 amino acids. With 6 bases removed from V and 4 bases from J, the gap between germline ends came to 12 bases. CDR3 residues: CSVGGRLETQYF. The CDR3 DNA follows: TGCAGCGTGGGAGGAAGACTAGAGACCCAGTACTTC.

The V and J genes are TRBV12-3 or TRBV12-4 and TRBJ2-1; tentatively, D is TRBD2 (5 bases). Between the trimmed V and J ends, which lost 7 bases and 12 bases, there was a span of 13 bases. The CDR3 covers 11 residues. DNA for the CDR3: TGTGCCAGCACCCGGGATCTCTGGCAGTTCTTC. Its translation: CASTRDLWQFF.

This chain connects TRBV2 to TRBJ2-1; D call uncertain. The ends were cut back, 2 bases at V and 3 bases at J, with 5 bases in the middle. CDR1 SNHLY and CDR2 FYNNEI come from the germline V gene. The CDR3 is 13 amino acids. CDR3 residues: CASSERYYNEQFF. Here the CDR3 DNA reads TGTGCCAGCAGTGAACGCTACTACAATGAGCAGTTCTTC.

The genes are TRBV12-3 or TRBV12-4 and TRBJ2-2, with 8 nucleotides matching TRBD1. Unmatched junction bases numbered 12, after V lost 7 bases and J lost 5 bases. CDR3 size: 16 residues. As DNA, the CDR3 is TGTGCCAGCAAAAAAGGACAGGGCCATGGGACCGGGGAGCTGTTTTTT. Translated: CASKKGQGHGTGELFF.

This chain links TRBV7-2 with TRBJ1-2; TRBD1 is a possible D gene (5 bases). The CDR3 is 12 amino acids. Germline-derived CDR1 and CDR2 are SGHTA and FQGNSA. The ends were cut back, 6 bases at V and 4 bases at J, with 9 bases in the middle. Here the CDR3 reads CASRGGSYGYTF. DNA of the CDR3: TGTGCCAGCAGGGGGGGTTCCTATGGCTACACCTTC.

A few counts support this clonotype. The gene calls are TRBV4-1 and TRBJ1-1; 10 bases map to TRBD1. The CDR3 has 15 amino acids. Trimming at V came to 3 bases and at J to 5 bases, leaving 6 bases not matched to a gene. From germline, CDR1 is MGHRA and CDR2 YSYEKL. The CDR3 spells CASSHRQGARTEAFF. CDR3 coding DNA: TGCGCCAGCAGCCACCGACAGGGGGCGCGAACTGAAGCTTTCTTT.

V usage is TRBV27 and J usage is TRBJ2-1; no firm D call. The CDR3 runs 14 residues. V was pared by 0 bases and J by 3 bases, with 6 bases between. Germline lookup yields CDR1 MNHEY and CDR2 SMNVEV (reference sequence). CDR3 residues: CASSLSKGYNEQFF. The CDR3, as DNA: TGTGCCAGCAGTTTATCGAAGGGCTACAATGAGCAGTTCTTC.

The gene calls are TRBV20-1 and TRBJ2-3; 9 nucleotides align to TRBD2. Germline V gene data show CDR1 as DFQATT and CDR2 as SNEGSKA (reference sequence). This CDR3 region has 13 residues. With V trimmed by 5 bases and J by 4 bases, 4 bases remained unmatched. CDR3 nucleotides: TGCAGTGCTCTAGCGGGACCACCAGATACGCAGTATTTT. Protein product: CSALAGPPDTQYF.

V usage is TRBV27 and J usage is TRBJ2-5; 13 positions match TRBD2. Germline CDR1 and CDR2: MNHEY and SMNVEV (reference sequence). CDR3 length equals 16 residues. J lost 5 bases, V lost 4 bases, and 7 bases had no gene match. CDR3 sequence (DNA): TGTGCCAGCAGTTCTACTAGCGGGAGGGGTTGGGAGACCCAGTACTTC. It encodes CASSSTSGRGWETQYF.

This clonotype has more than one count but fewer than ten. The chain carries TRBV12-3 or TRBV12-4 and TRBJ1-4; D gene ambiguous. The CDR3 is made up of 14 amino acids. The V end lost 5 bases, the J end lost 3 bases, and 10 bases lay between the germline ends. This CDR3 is CASSPGFANEKLFF. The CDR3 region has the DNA TGTGCCAGCAGTCCGGGGTTTGCTAATGAAAAACTGTTTTTT.

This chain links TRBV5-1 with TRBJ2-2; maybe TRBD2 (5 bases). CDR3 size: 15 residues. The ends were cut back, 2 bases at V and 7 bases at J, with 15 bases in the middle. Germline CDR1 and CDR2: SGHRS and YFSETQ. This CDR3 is CASSFGLGDGGELFF. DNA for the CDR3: TGCGCCAGCAGCTTTGGATTGGGAGACGGCGGGGAGCTGTTTTTT. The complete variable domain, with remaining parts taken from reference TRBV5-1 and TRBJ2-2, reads KAGVTQTPRYLIKTRGQQVTLSCSPISGHRSVSWYQQTPGQGLQFLFEYFSETQRNKGNFPGRFSGRQFSNSRSEMNVSTLELGDSALYLCASSFGLGDGGELFFGEGSRLTVL.

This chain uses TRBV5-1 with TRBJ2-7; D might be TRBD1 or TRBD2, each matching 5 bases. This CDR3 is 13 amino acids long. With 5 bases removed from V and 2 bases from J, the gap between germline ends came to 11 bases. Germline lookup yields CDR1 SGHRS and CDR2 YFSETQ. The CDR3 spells CASSEGTTYEQYF. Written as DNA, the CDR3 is TGCGCCAGCAGTGAAGGGACCACCTACGAGCAGTACTTC.

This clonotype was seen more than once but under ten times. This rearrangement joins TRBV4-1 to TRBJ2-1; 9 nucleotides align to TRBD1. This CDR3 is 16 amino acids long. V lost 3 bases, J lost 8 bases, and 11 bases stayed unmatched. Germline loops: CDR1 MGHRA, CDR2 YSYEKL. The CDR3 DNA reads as TGCGCCAGCAGCCAGCAATGGACAGGGGCTACCGATGAGCAGTTCTTC. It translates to CASSQQWTGATDEQFF.

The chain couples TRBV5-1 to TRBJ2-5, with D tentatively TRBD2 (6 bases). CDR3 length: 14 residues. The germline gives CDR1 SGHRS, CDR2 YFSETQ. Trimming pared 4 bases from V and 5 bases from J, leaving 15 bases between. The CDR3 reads CASSAGPGSETQYF. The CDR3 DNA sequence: TGCGCCAGCAGCGCGGGACCGGGGAGTGAGACCCAGTACTTC.

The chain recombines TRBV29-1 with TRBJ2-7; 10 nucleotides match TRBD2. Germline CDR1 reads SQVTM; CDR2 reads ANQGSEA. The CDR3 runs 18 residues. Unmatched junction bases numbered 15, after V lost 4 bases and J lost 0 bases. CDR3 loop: CSVGYLLSSGRASYEQYF. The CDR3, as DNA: TGCAGCGTTGGTTACCTTCTATCCAGCGGGAGGGCCTCCTACGAGCAGTACTTC.

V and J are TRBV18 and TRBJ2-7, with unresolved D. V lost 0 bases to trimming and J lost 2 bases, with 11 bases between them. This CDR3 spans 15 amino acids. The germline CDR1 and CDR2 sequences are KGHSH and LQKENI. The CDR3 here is CASSPPLGPAYEQYF. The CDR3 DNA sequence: TGTGCCAGCTCACCACCCCTGGGCCCGGCCTACGAGCAGTACTTC.

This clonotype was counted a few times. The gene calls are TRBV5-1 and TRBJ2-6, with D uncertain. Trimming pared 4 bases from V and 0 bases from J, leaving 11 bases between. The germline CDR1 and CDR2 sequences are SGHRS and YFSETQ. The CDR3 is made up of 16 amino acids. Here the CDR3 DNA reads TGCGCCAGCAGCCCGGCTGGCAACTCTGGGGCCAACGTCCTGACTTTC. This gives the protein CASSPAGNSGANVLTF. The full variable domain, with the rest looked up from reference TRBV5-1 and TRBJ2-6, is KAGVTQTPRYLIKTRGQQVTLSCSPISGHRSVSWYQQTPGQGLQFLFEYFSETQRNKGNFPGRFSGRQFSNSRSEMNVSTLELGDSALYLCASSPAGNSGANVLTFGAGSRLTVL.

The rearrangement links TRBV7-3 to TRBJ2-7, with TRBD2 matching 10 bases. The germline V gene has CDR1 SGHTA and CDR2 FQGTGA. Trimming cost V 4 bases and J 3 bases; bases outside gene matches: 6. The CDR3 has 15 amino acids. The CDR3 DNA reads TGTGCCAGCAGCTCGGAAGCGGGAGGGAGCTACGAGCAGTACTTC. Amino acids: CASSSEAGGSYEQYF.

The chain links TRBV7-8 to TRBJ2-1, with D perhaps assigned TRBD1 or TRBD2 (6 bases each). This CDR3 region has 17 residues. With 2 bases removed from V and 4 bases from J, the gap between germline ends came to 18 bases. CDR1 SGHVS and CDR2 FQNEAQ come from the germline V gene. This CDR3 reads CASSLTGAGTGYNEQFF. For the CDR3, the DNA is TGTGCCAGCAGCTTAACGGGGGCCGGGACGGGATACAATGAGCAGTTCTTC.